The 15 T cell receptor beta chains in this list originate from one sample, sequenced in a study of OX40 agonist ivuxolimab in advanced cancers. Profiled with immunoSEQ multiplex PCR; TCRdb holds only in-frame clones, not every one. The data show 35,000 to 50,000 clones, roughly 91% seen once. This specimen was CD4+ or CD8+ T cells sorted from blood, taken in a trial of the OX40 agonist ivuxolimab. Every receptor here comes from an adult with an advanced solid tumor such as melanoma, head and neck, liver or kidney cancer.

CDR3 loop: CASTPVGPNNEQFF. The CDR3 nucleotides read TGTGCCAGCACCCCCGTCGGGCCTAACAATGAGCAGTTCTTC. The chain combines TRBV7-6 with TRBJ2-1; D ambiguous. This CDR3 is 14 amino acids long. Germline CDR1 reads SGHVS; CDR2 reads FNYEAQ. V lost 7 bases and J lost 5, with 15 bases in between.

The genes are TRBV29-1 and TRBJ2-3; 8 nucleotides match TRBD1. The CDR3 has 14 amino acids. Germline V lookup: CDR1 SQVTM, CDR2 ANQGSEA. V was pared by 5 bases and J by 1 base, with 5 bases of the junction left unmatched. In DNA form, the CDR3 reads TGCAGCGTTTGTACAGGGGGTGGCACAGATACGCAGTATTTT. Protein: CSVCTGGGTDTQYF.

The chain is built from TRBV10-2 and TRBJ2-2, with D possibly TRBD2 on 7 matching bases. This CDR3 contains 15 residues. Trimming removed 4 bases at V and 4 bases at J, with 13 bases between. Germline CDR1 is WSHSY and CDR2 is SAAADI. CDR3 in amino acids: CASSAGGEVTGELFF. The CDR3 DNA follows: TGCGCCAGCAGTGCGGGGGGCGAAGTCACCGGGGAGCTGTTTTTT.

This chain connects TRBV7-9 to TRBJ2-7; D is ambiguous. Trimming took 2 bases from V and 2 from J, leaving 13 bases between them. CDR3 length equals 15 residues. In germline, CDR1 is SEHNR, CDR2 FQNEAQ (reference sequence). The DNA of the CDR3 is TGTGCCAGCAGCTTACCCATCGGATCTGCCTACGAGCAGTACTTC. This translates into CASSLPIGSAYEQYF. Filled out from reference TRBV7-9 and TRBJ2-7, the complete variable domain reads DTGVSQNPRHKITKRGQNVTFRCDPISEHNRLYWYRQTLGQGPEFLTYFQNEAQLEKSRLLSDRFSAERPKGSFSTLEIQRTEQGDSAMYLCASSLPIGSAYEQYFGPGTRLTVT.

The genes are TRBV6-5 and TRBJ1-1; the match to TRBD1 covers 7 bases. CDR1 is MNHEY, CDR2 SVGAGI, per germline. This CDR3 spans 14 amino acids. With 4 bases clipped from V and 3 bases from J, the junction kept 5 bases outside the gene matches. The DNA of the CDR3 is TGTGCCAGCAGTTCCAGTACAGGGGACACTGAAGCTTTCTTT. Its translation: CASSSSTGDTEAFF.

In its sample, this clone was seen once. The chain recombines TRBV4-1 with TRBJ2-3, with TRBD2 matching 11 bases. Germline CDR1 is MGHRA and CDR2 is YSYEKL. Trimming at V came to 3 bases and at J to 6 bases, leaving 14 bases not matched to a gene. The CDR3 contains 18 residues. The CDR3 loop is CASSHPVAGGKGSDTQYF. The DNA of the CDR3 is TGCGCCAGCAGCCACCCCGTAGCGGGGGGGAAGGGTTCGGATACGCAGTATTTT.

A word on this clone: Other DNA sequences of this sample code for an identical CDR3. This chain links TRBV5-1 with TRBJ2-3; D unclear. CDR3 size: 14 residues. Germline-derived CDR1 and CDR2 are SGHRS and YFSETQ. Trimming stripped 1 base from V and 3 bases from J, with 9 bases between. The DNA for the CDR3 is TGCGCCAGCAGCTTGATAAGAGAAACAGATACGCAGTATTTT. Amino acid sequence: CASSLIRETDTQYF.

This clone was seen a single time. The chain recombines TRBV2 with TRBJ2-1, with TRBD2 matching over 9 bases. This CDR3 spans 15 amino acids. V was clipped by 2 bases and J by 4 bases; unmatched bases: 3. Germline V lookup: CDR1 SNHLY, CDR2 FYNNEI. CDR3 sequence reads: CASSESGGRYNEQFF. The CDR3 nucleotides read TGTGCCAGCAGTGAAAGCGGGGGGCGTTACAATGAGCAGTTCTTC.

The count of this clone is one. The chain joins TRBV7-9 to TRBJ1-1; the D is unclear. Trimming took 5 bases from V and 8 from J, leaving 9 bases between them. The CDR3 consists of 11 residues. Germline V gene sequence: CDR1 SEHNR, CDR2 FQNEAQ (reference sequence). The CDR3 here is CASSDGPEAFF. Written as DNA, the CDR3 is TGTGCCAGCAGCGATGGACCAGAAGCTTTCTTT. Together with reference TRBV7-9 and TRBJ1-1, the CDR3 gives the full variable domain: DTGVSQNPRHKITKRGQNVTFRCDPISEHNRLYWYRQTLGQGPEFLTYFQNEAQLEKSRLLSDRFSAERPKGSFSTLEIQRTEQGDSAMYLCASSDGPEAFFGQGTRLTVV.

The chain combines TRBV6-1 with TRBJ2-3; TRBD2 matches 13 bases. The germline V gene encodes CDR1 MNHNS and CDR2 SASEGT. After removal of 3 bases from V and 6 bases from J, the junction contained 15 bases not matched to a gene. The CDR3 sequence is 19 residues long. The CDR3 nucleotides are TGTGCCAGCAGTGACAAGGGGACTAGCGGGAAAGTCGCTCTGGATACGCAGTATTTT. It is translated as CASSDKGTSGKVALDTQYF.

The chain combines TRBV10-3 with TRBJ1-2, with unresolved D. Germline V lookup: CDR1 ENHRY, CDR2 SYGVKD. This CDR3 comprises 14 residues. V was cut by 0 bases and J by 2 bases, with 7 bases left in between. The chain's CDR3 is CAISESTGNYGYTF. CDR3 nucleotides: TGTGCCATCAGTGAGTCTACGGGGAACTATGGCTACACCTTC.

The chain joins TRBV7-9 to TRBJ2-1, with 8 nucleotides matching TRBD2. The V segment lost 5 bases and the J segment 9 bases; nucleotides outside the gene matches: 18. The CDR3 length is 17 residues. The germline CDR1 and CDR2 sequences are SEHNR and FQNEAQ (reference sequence). The CDR3 nucleotides are TGTGCCAGCAGCCCCGCCGTCCCGGGACGCCGGGGGGGTGAGCAGTTCTTC. Residues: CASSPAVPGRRGGEQFF.

The chain couples TRBV5-6 to TRBJ1-2; no definite D call. This CDR3 comprises 15 residues. V shed 4 bases and J shed 6 bases, with 19 bases lying between them. Looked up from germline, CDR1 is SGHDT and CDR2 is YYEEEE. CDR3 residues: CASSPGRITRDGYTF. The CDR3 coding sequence is TGTGCCAGCAGCCCCGGACGGATAACTCGCGATGGCTACACCTTC. Full variable domain (remainder filled in from reference TRBV5-6 and TRBJ1-2): DAGVTQSPTHLIKTRGQQVTLRCSPKSGHDTVSWYQQALGQGPQFIFQYYEEEERQRGNFPDRFSGHQFPNYSSELNVNALLLGDSALYLCASSPGRITRDGYTFGSGTRLTVV.

V usage is TRBV19 and J usage is TRBJ1-1; D is unresolved. V gave up 1 base and J gave up 5 bases, with 14 bases separating them. The CDR3 loop spans 15 amino acids. CDR1 is LNHDA and CDR2 is SQIVND in the germline V gene (reference sequence). This chain's CDR3 is CASSIGGSGGTEAFF. For the CDR3, the DNA is TGTGCCAGTAGTATAGGCGGCTCGGGAGGGACTGAAGCTTTCTTT. The whole variable domain, filled in from reference TRBV19 and TRBJ1-1, reads DGGITQSPKYLFRKEGQNVTLSCEQNLNHDAMYWYRQDPGQGLRLIYYSQIVNDFQKGDIAEGYSVSREKKESFPLTVTSAQKNPTAFYLCASSIGGSGGTEAFFGQGTRLTVV.

This chain connects TRBV5-1 to TRBJ2-7; D unresolved. The germline V and J ends were trimmed by 2 bases and 0 bases, with 15 bases remaining between them. Germline CDR1 reads SGHRS; CDR2 reads YFSETQ. This CDR3 contains 16 residues. The CDR3 sequence: CASSFIGETHSYEQYF. CDR3 coding DNA: TGCGCCAGCAGCTTTATAGGAGAAACCCACTCCTACGAGCAGTACTTC.